One and the same sample provided the 30 T cell receptor beta chains below, sequenced in a study of T cell responses to AZD1222 COVID-19 vaccine. Only in-frame clones appear in the TCRdb table, and some are missing; sequencing was by immunoSEQ multiplex PCR. The sample holds some 130,000 clones, about 87% seen once. The sample here was peripheral blood, taken on day 0 of AZD1222 vaccination. The origin of the receptors is an adult in good health.

The chain is built from TRBV30 and TRBJ2-1; TRBD2 aligns across 7 bases. Germline V CDR1 and CDR2: GTSNPN, SVGIG (reference sequence). V lost 2 bases and J lost 4; bases outside the gene matches: 8. The CDR3 loop spans 15 amino acids. The CDR3 DNA is TGTGCCTGGAGTAACGGGTTAGCGGGTTACAATGAGCAGTTCTTC. Translated, it gives CAWSNGLAGYNEQFF.

The chain has TRBV5-1 and TRBJ2-2; a weak D match, TRBD2 (5 bases). Deletions cut 4 bases from V and 0 bases from J, with 13 bases between. Germline V gives CDR1 SGHRS, CDR2 YFSETQ. CDR3 size: 16 residues. CDR3 sequence: CASSRQSGTNTGELFF. Here the CDR3 DNA reads TGCGCCAGCAGCCGGCAGTCGGGAACGAACACCGGGGAGCTGTTTTTT.

The rearrangement joins TRBV10-3 to TRBJ1-1; tentative D call: TRBD1 (6 bases). CDR1 ENHRY and CDR2 SYGVKD come from the germline V gene. Trimming stripped 3 bases from V and 7 bases from J, with 12 bases between. CDR3 size: 13 residues. CDR3 nucleotides: TGTGCCATCAGTGATACGGACAGCGATGAAGCTTTCTTT. It is translated as CAISDTDSDEAFF.

The V call is TRBV6-4, the J call TRBJ2-3; D possibly matches TRBD1 or TRBD2 (5 bases each). V lost 0 bases and J lost 0, with 7 bases in between. The CDR3 covers 15 residues. Germline CDR1 MRHNA, CDR2 SNTAGT. DNA of the CDR3: TGTGCCAGCAGTGACTCCGGGGACAGCACAGATACGCAGTATTTT. Its translation: CASSDSGDSTDTQYF.

The rearrangement uses TRBV2 and TRBJ2-5; 7 bases line up with TRBD1. Germline V gene sequence: CDR1 SNHLY, CDR2 FYNNEI. The V gene end was trimmed by 7 bases and the J gene end by 7 bases; junction bases not matched to a gene: 12. The CDR3 sequence is 14 residues long. The CDR3, as DNA: TGTGCCAGCAAGAGTGAACAGGGGTTAGGGACCCAGTACTTC. Its protein is CASKSEQGLGTQYF.

The chain couples TRBV7-9 to TRBJ1-5, with D uncertain. Per germline, CDR1 SEHNR and CDR2 FQNEAQ (reference sequence). This CDR3 region has 10 residues. Trimming took off 7 bases at V and 6 bases at J, with 4 bases between the two ends. The CDR3 DNA reads as TGTGCCAGCACCCTTCAGCCCCAGCATTTT. Translation: CASTLQPQHF.

The rearrangement joins TRBV7-8 to TRBJ1-3; D is uncertain. CDR1 is SGHVS, CDR2 FQNEAQ, per germline. V shed 4 bases and J shed 4 bases, with 8 bases lying between them. The CDR3 covers 13 residues. Here the CDR3 DNA reads TGTGCCAGCAGCTCCAATATAGGAAACACCATATATTTT. It yields the protein CASSSNIGNTIYF.

This chain links TRBV30 with TRBJ2-5, with 7 bases fitting TRBD1. Germline assignment: CDR1 GTSNPN and CDR2 SVGIG (reference sequence). Trimming cost V 5 bases and J 4 bases; bases outside gene matches: 7. CDR3 length equals 13 residues. CDR3 sequence (DNA): TGTGCCTGGGACAGGACAGGTGGAGAGACCCAGTACTTC. Protein: CAWDRTGGETQYF.

The J gene is TRBJ1-1, the V gene TRBV25-1; 7 bases align to TRBD1. The V gene's germline CDR1 is MGHDK and CDR2 SYGVNS. Trimming removed 4 bases from V and 10 bases from J; junction bases left unmatched: 6. The CDR3 has 12 residues. The CDR3 sequence is CASSGGGGRAFF. CDR3 coding DNA: TGTGCCAGCAGTGGAGGAGGGGGCCGAGCTTTCTTT.

The genes are TRBV18 and TRBJ1-2, with TRBD1 matching over 8 bases. The CDR3 contains 15 residues. Germline CDR1 KGHSH, CDR2 LQKENI. V was clipped by 3 bases and J by 6 bases; unmatched bases: 9. The CDR3 protein is CASSPSLDRVDGYTF. The CDR3 nucleotides read TGTGCCAGCTCACCCTCATTGGACAGGGTCGATGGCTACACCTTC.

This sequence joins TRBV5-1 and TRBJ2-4; TRBD2 matches at 10 bases. V lost 1 base to trimming and J lost 8 bases; unmatched junction nucleotides: 9. CDR3 length equals 16 residues. Per germline, CDR1 SGHRS and CDR2 YFSETQ. Here the CDR3 DNA reads TGCGCCAGCAGCTTGACGGGGGGACTAGCGAAGGACATTCAGTACTTC. As protein: CASSLTGGLAKDIQYF.

This chain links TRBV5-1 with TRBJ2-2, with TRBD2 matching 7 bases. J was trimmed by 5 bases and V by 4 bases; bases with no gene match: 5. Germline loops: CDR1 SGHRS, CDR2 YFSETQ. The CDR3 runs 14 residues. CDR3 sequence reads: CASSGGTTTGELFF. The CDR3 DNA follows: TGCGCCAGCAGCGGCGGGACTACTACCGGGGAGCTGTTTTTT.

This chain connects TRBV7-2 to TRBJ1-1; D may be TRBD1 (5 bases). CDR3 size: 14 residues. Germline loops: CDR1 SGHTA, CDR2 FQGNSA. V dropped 2 bases and J dropped 7 bases, with 14 bases sitting between them. CDR3 residues: CASSLLRGGVEAFF. CDR3 nucleotide sequence: TGTGCCAGCAGCTTATTACGGGGAGGGGTTGAAGCTTTCTTT.

This clone was observed a few times. This chain joins TRBV19 and TRBJ1-5, with a possible D match to TRBD1 (5 bases). CDR3 length equals 20 residues. V was cut by 0 bases and J by 2 bases, with 23 bases left in between. Germline V CDR1 and CDR2: LNHDA, SQIVND (reference sequence). The DNA of the CDR3 is TGTGCCAGTAGTATAGAAGGAACTGCAGGTGGGGGACGGGGCAATCAGCCCCAGCATTTT. It codes for CASSIEGTAGGGRGNQPQHF.

The CDR3 reads CASSPRTGGTYEQYF. CDR3 in DNA: TGTGCCAGCAGCCCCCGGACAGGGGGCACCTACGAGCAGTACTTC. The chain couples TRBV7-9 to TRBJ2-7; 11 bases match TRBD1. After removal of 5 bases from V and 2 bases from J, the junction contained 5 bases not matched to a gene. From germline, CDR1 is SEHNR and CDR2 FQNEAQ (reference sequence). This CDR3 contains 15 residues. Full variable domain (remainder filled in from reference TRBV7-9 and TRBJ2-7): DTGVSQNPRHKITKRGQNVTFRCDPISEHNRLYWYRQTLGQGPEFLTYFQNEAQLEKSRLLSDRFSAERPKGSFSTLEIQRTEQGDSAMYLCASSPRTGGTYEQYFGPGTRLTVT.

This chain connects TRBV4-2 to TRBJ1-5; D remains ambiguous. The V gene lost 0 bases and the J gene lost 10 bases, with 10 bases spanning the gap. The CDR3 length is 13 residues. CDR1 LGHNA and CDR2 YNFKEQ come from the germline V gene. This chain's CDR3 is CASSQDHQAPQHF. The CDR3 DNA follows: TGTGCCAGCAGCCAAGATCATCAGGCTCCCCAGCATTTT.

This chain joins TRBV19 and TRBJ1-1; TRBD1 matches 9 bases. Losses at the gene ends were 7 bases for V and 6 bases for J; bases not matched to a gene: 15. Germline V gene sequence: CDR1 LNHDA, CDR2 SQIVND (reference sequence). There are 16 residues in the CDR3. The DNA of the CDR3 is TGTGCCAGTATCCCCGAACCGGGACAGGGTAAAGCTGAAGCTTTCTTT. Amino acid sequence: CASIPEPGQGKAEAFF.

The V and J genes are TRBV5-4 and TRBJ2-1; 11 bases line up with TRBD1. The CDR3 spans 15 residues. After removal of 4 bases from V and 9 bases from J, the junction contained 9 bases not matched to a gene. The germline V gene encodes CDR1 SGHNT and CDR2 YYREEE (reference sequence). CDR3 region: CASSKTGQGVREQFF. In nucleotides, the CDR3 is TGTGCCAGCAGCAAGACGGGACAGGGGGTACGTGAGCAGTTCTTC. Filled out from reference TRBV5-4 and TRBJ2-1, the complete variable domain reads ETGVTQSPTHLIKTRGQQVTLRCSSQSGHNTVSWYQQALGQGPQFIFQYYREEENGRGNFPPRFSGLQFPNYSSELNVNALELDDSALYLCASSKTGQGVREQFFGPGTRLTVL.

The chain recombines TRBV24-1 with TRBJ2-5; D is tentatively TRBD1 or TRBD2 (5 bases each). With 4 bases removed from V and 4 bases from J, the gap between germline ends came to 12 bases. The CDR3 runs to 14 residues. In germline, CDR1 is KGHDR, CDR2 SFDVKD. The CDR3 sequence is CATSDPGSGETQYF. The CDR3 DNA is TGTGCCACCAGTGACCCAGGGAGCGGAGAGACCCAGTACTTC.

The V and J genes are TRBV5-5 and TRBJ2-2; 8 bases line up with TRBD2. Germline V CDR1 and CDR2: SGHKS, YYEKEE (reference sequence). V dropped 2 bases and J dropped 0; count of bases not matched to a gene: 6. This CDR3 spans 17 amino acids. The CDR3 sequence is CASSFSGGGSNTGELFF. The CDR3 region has the DNA TGTGCCAGCAGCTTCTCAGGCGGGGGGTCGAACACCGGGGAGCTGTTTTTT.

CDR3 sequence reads: CSVEDRGGGTGELFF. For the CDR3, the DNA is TGCAGCGTTGAAGATCGAGGGGGAGGCACCGGGGAGCTGTTTTTT. The V and J genes are TRBV29-1 and TRBJ2-2, with D possibly being TRBD1 or TRBD2 (6 bases each). The CDR3 is 15 residues long. Trimming cost V 0 bases and J 4 bases, with 12 bases left between them. Germline V lookup: CDR1 SQVTM, CDR2 ANQGSEA.

The CDR3 region has the DNA TGTGCCAGCAGTGAAGGGGGAGTCGGAGGACTAGCGGCATACGAGCAGTACTTC. Protein product: CASSEGGVGGLAAYEQYF. The rearrangement uses TRBV2 and TRBJ2-7; 10 positions agree with TRBD2. The CDR3 length is 18 residues. J gave up 4 bases and V 1 base, and 13 bases lay outside the gene matches. CDR1 is SNHLY, CDR2 FYNNEI, per germline.

This clone was seen a handful of times. The gene calls are TRBV7-9 and TRBJ1-1; 7 bases align to TRBD1. CDR3 length: 14 residues. The trim removed 1 base at V and 1 base at J, leaving 0 bases unmatched. The germline gives CDR1 SEHNR, CDR2 FQNEAQ (reference sequence). The DNA of the CDR3 is TGTGCCAGCAGCTTAGGACAGGGGAACACTGAAGCTTTCTTT. This codes for CASSLGQGNTEAFF.

The genes are TRBV7-9 and TRBJ1-1; no clear D gene. Germline CDR1 reads SEHNR; CDR2 reads FQNEAQ (reference sequence). Trimming stripped 1 base from V and 7 bases from J, with 10 bases between. The CDR3 runs 13 residues. The DNA for the CDR3 is TGTGCCAGCAGCTTAGTAGTTTCCCTTGAAGCTTTCTTT. Translation: CASSLVVSLEAFF.

The chain recombines TRBV3-1 (or the pseudogene TRBV3-2) with TRBJ2-3, with TRBD2 identical over 7 bases. The CDR3 is 15 amino acids. J was trimmed by 2 bases and V by 1 base; bases with no gene match: 3. CDR1 is LGHDT, CDR2 YNNKEL, per germline (reference sequence). CDR3 residues: CASSQGAGVTDTQYF. The CDR3 DNA reads as TGTGCCAGCAGCCAAGGGGCGGGGGTCACAGATACGCAGTATTTT.

The rearrangement uses TRBV19 and TRBJ1-4; D unclear. Germline assignment: CDR1 LNHDA and CDR2 SQIVND (reference sequence). This CDR3 is 14 amino acids long. V gave up 3 bases and J gave up 5 bases, with 10 bases separating them. Here the CDR3 DNA reads TGTGCCAGTAGTATCGGAGGTGAAAATGAAAAACTGTTTTTT. It translates to CASSIGGENEKLFF.

A few counts support this clone. The sample carries other DNA sequences with the same CDR3. The chain couples TRBV7-2 to TRBJ2-5, with D possibly being TRBD1 (6 bases). CDR1 is SGHTA, CDR2 FQGNSA, per germline. V was pared by 4 bases and J by 2 bases, with 8 bases between. There are 13 residues in the CDR3. The CDR3 loop is CASSYRVQETQYF. The CDR3 bases are TGTGCCAGCAGCTACAGGGTTCAAGAGACCCAGTACTTC.

This clone was seen a single time. V usage is TRBV30 and J usage is TRBJ2-5; TRBD1 is a possible D gene (6 bases). Per germline, CDR1 GTSNPN and CDR2 SVGIG (reference sequence). There are 14 residues in the CDR3. The V end was cut by 5 bases, the J end by 1 base, with 14 bases between. The CDR3, as DNA: TGTGCCTGGGGAGCCGGGACAACCCAAGAGACCCAGTACTTC. This translates into CAWGAGTTQETQYF.

This chain joins TRBV2 and TRBJ1-2, with D unclear. CDR3 length equals 11 residues. V lost 4 bases and J 8 bases, leaving 8 bases between the germline ends. The germline gives CDR1 SNHLY, CDR2 FYNNEI. The CDR3 spells CASSVMVGYTF. The CDR3 DNA sequence: TGTGCCAGCAGTGTGATGGTGGGCTACACCTTC.

This rearrangement joins TRBV19 to TRBJ1-1; D not certain. Germline CDR1 and CDR2: LNHDA and SQIVND (reference sequence). This CDR3 contains 12 residues. V was shortened by 7 bases and J by 1 base, with 7 bases between the two germline ends. CDR3 bases: TGTGCCAGTATGAGTCCGAACACTGAAGCTTTCTTT. Translation gives CASMSPNTEAFF.